The 11 T cell receptor beta chains below were found in one sample sequenced in a study of blood T cells in healthy people across ages. A second PCR, run for about 6 to 11 cycles, used a sample-barcoded 5' primer plus a J-beta primer mix. TCRdb ran MiXCR on the 5' RACE reads and lists one entry per CDR3 protein. The data contain about 760,000 distinct CDR3 sequences, roughly 25% of them singletons. The sample also formed part of further work on T cells of mothers and their children.

Sequencing was done on a sample of blood. These receptor sequences come from a boy between 10 and 17 years old in good health.

J is TRBJ2-4 and V is TRBV11-2; TRBD2 aligns across 12 bases. The CDR3 covers 15 residues. CDR1 is SGHAT and CDR2 is FQNNGV in the germline V gene. Trimming cost V 3 bases and J 8 bases; bases outside gene matches: 5. This CDR3 reads CASSFRRTSGDIQYF. The CDR3, as DNA: TGTGCCAGCAGCTTCCGTAGGACTAGCGGGGACATTCAGTACTTC.

The chain uses TRBV3-1 and TRBJ1-1; D gene ambiguous. V dropped 2 bases and J dropped 3 bases, with 19 bases sitting between them. Germline lookup yields CDR1 LGHDT and CDR2 YNNKEL (reference sequence). The CDR3 sequence is 17 residues long. CDR3: CASSQFPSGTWDTEAFF. DNA for the CDR3: TGTGCCAGCAGCCAATTTCCCTCGGGCACCTGGGACACTGAAGCTTTCTTT.

The CDR3 sequence is CASREQAQRYEQYF. The CDR3 DNA is TGTGCCAGCAGGGAACAAGCACAGCGCTACGAGCAGTACTTC. The chain employs TRBV2 and TRBJ2-7; D is ambiguous. Germline CDR1 SNHLY, CDR2 FYNNEI. The CDR3 consists of 14 residues. The V end was cut by 6 bases, the J end by 3 bases, with 15 bases between.

There are a few counts of this clonotype. The chain is built from TRBV28 and TRBJ2-6; D might be TRBD1 or TRBD2, each matching 6 bases. Germline CDR1 reads MDHEN; CDR2 reads SYDVKM. V gave up 5 bases and J gave up 0 bases, with 14 bases separating them. The CDR3 is 17 amino acids. As DNA, the CDR3 is TGTGCCAGCAGTACAATCCGGGGGCGCTCTGGGGCCAACGTCCTGACTTTC. Its protein product is CASSTIRGRSGANVLTF.

This clonotype turned up a few times. The gene calls are TRBV7-2 and TRBJ1-4, with a possible D match to TRBD1 (6 bases). Trimming removed 5 bases from V and 8 bases from J, with 15 bases in between. The CDR3 extends over 14 amino acids. The germline CDR1 and CDR2 sequences are SGHTA and FQGNSA. The CDR3 spells CASSIRGAGEKLFF. The CDR3 region has the DNA TGTGCCAGCAGCATCAGGGGCGCGGGGGAAAAACTGTTTTTT. The variable domain in full, with the rest retrieved from reference TRBV7-2 and TRBJ1-4, is GAGVSQSPSNKVTEKGKDVELRCDPISGHTALYWYRQSLGQGLEFLIYFQGNSAPDKSGLPSDRFSAERTGGSVSTLTIQRTQQEDSAVYLCASSIRGAGEKLFFGSGTQLSVL.

V is TRBV3-1 and J is TRBJ2-5; the D is unclear. From germline, CDR1 is LGHDT and CDR2 YNNKEL (reference sequence). With 8 bases removed from V and 1 base from J, the gap between germline ends came to 11 bases. The CDR3 extends over 13 amino acids. CDR3 loop: CASQDGVQETQYF. DNA of the CDR3: TGTGCCAGCCAGGACGGAGTCCAAGAGACCCAGTACTTC.

This clonotype was counted only a few times. This rearrangement joins TRBV7-6 to TRBJ2-7; TRBD1 might be the D (6 bases). V was cut by 3 bases and J by 6 bases, with 18 bases left in between. This CDR3 region has 15 residues. Germline values: CDR1 SGHVS, CDR2 FNYEAQ. CDR3 region: CASSFSEGVGSEQYF. CDR3 DNA: TGTGCCAGCAGCTTTTCTGAGGGGGTTGGAAGCGAGCAGTACTTC.

This clonotype has just a few counts. The chain employs TRBV9 and TRBJ2-7; 8 bases line up with TRBD2. V was clipped by 0 bases and J by 3 bases; unmatched bases: 2. CDR3 length: 14 amino acids. Germline-derived CDR1 and CDR2 are SGDLS and YYNGEE. CDR3 amino acids: CASSVASGFYEQYF. CDR3 nucleotide sequence: TGTGCCAGCAGCGTAGCTAGCGGGTTCTACGAGCAGTACTTC.

This clonotype has only a few counts. The chain is built from TRBV7-9 and TRBJ1-4; TRBD1 agrees at 7 bases. The V gene end was trimmed by 5 bases and the J gene end by 8 bases; junction bases not matched to a gene: 11. The CDR3 totals 15 residues. CDR1 and CDR2 from the germline V gene are SEHNR and FQNEAQ (reference sequence). CDR3 protein: CASSRTTGPVEKLFF. CDR3 bases: TGTGCCAGCAGCCGAACGACAGGGCCGGTGGAAAAACTGTTTTTT.

This clonotype has only a few counts. The chain links TRBV2 to TRBJ2-7, with D unresolved. CDR1 is SNHLY, CDR2 FYNNEI, per germline. Trimming removed 7 bases from V and 0 bases from J, with 19 bases in between. CDR3 size: 16 residues. Here the CDR3 reads CASIARTVQSSYEQYF. CDR3 nucleotides: TGTGCCAGCATAGCTAGGACCGTCCAAAGCTCCTACGAGCAGTACTTC.

This clonotype was found many times. The chain joins TRBV28 to TRBJ2-5; tentative D call: TRBD2 (5 bases). Gene TRBJ2-1 matches the end of the DNA better, so the J call may be wrong. The CDR3 extends over 12 amino acids. In germline, CDR1 is MDHEN, CDR2 SYDVKM. In nucleotides, the CDR3 is TGTGCCAGCAGTTTATGGGGAGCTGAGCAGTTCTTC. Translation gives CASSLWGAEQFF.